This TCR beta chain was documented in a study of tumor-infiltrating lymphocytes in primary liver carcinoma (dated by TCRdb to between 2016 and 2019). In terms of the full investigation: Between late 2015 and early 2016, 5 or 6 patients in China with histopathologically diagnosed primary liver carcinoma had their tumors surgically resected. Of the five patients (three men and two women, aged 30 to 69 years), four had hepatocellular carcinoma and one had combined HCC and intrahepatic cholangiocarcinoma. Tumors of the five patients were stage T1-T3 N0M0 with maximum diameters of roughly 4.2 to 11 cm. Roughly 3.65 to 7.5 million productive TCRbeta reads were obtained per sample, and no significant difference in read depth was found between tissue types. For each liver tumor, the study sampled five regions along with adjacent normal tissue and blood, and applied TCRbeta repertoire sequencing, expression microarrays and whole-exome sequencing. A total of some 35 specimens from 5 patients went through TCRbeta repertoire sequencing, namely 25 tumor regions, 5 adjacent noncancerous liver tissues and 5 peripheral blood samples. Repertoires from technical replicates were highly reproducible, with mean shared-clone rates roughly 0.86 and correlation coefficients above 0.98. What the research found in general, with its limitations: Only a few patients were included in the study, and the authors note that the findings should be validated in a larger study. Repertoire overlap was found to be higher between tumor regions (mean approximately 35%) than between tumor-adjacent (around 17%) or tumor-blood (approximately 15%) pairs, consistent with antigen-driven expansion. Comparison of CD4+ and CD8+ T cell repertoires was precluded by the use of bulk unsorted samples. Only the TCR beta chain was sequenced, which likely underestimates true repertoire diversity because unpaired alpha chains were not captured. The top 250 clones made up a significantly larger repertoire fraction in tumors than in blood (p = 0.039).

Using a constant-region primer and ProtoScript II reverse transcriptase, TCRbeta-specific cDNA was reverse-transcribed from about 460 ng total RNA. Construction of the TCRbeta libraries relied on three nested rounds of multiplex PCR, following a slightly modified ARM-PCR procedure. The first two PCR rounds used multiplex TRBV1-TRBV30 forward primers with a Cbeta reverse primer, each for 10 cycles. Sample barcodes and Illumina adapters were attached in a final 25-cycle PCR using Deep VentR polymerase. Before sequencing, amplicons between 200 and 500 bp were purified from gel using a QIAquick gel extraction kit. An Illumina HiSeq 2500 was used to sequence the TCRbeta amplicons with 250-bp paired-end reads. Per the authors' processing: Trimmomatic v0.33 was used to quality-trim the reads, and FLASH v1.2.11 was used to merge paired reads so that full CDR3 sequences could be recovered. V, D and J germline segments were assigned to the rearranged TCRbeta sequences by MiGEC v1.2.1b. Clonotype statistics and Shannon-Wiener diversity indices were calculated with VDJtools v1.0.0. Except for diversity analysis, only the 250 most abundant clonotypes of each sample were used in subsequent analyses to reduce sampling bias. TCRdb redid the processing of the public reads, applying fastp at Q25 and MiXCR, and retained in-frame beta chains. Entries are consolidated by CDR3 protein sequence, retaining the most common genes and DNA. TCRdb, not the original authors, processed these V and J calls. For this sample the table gives 300,000 to 400,000 distinct CDR3 sequences, of which about two thirds were detected only once. Roughly 6% of the sample belongs to the ten largest clones.

In the case of this clonotype: This clone's antigen is unknown. No per-base quality is available; no much larger clone lies one base away.

RNA from unsorted whole blood was extracted with TRIzol reagent, and germline DNA was obtained with the DNeasy Blood & Tissue kit. At the time of sampling, the patients were treatment-naive and had chronic HBV infection. Before surgery, roughly 4 milliliters of peripheral blood were drawn into K2EDTA tubes. Taken from cysteine to phenylalanine, the CDR3 has 16 residues. Of all the DNA, just the CDR3 is kept, 48 bases in frame from base 1. Germline trimming: 1 base from V, 7 bases from J; junction bases outside gene matches: 11. The source is a middle-aged man with primary liver carcinoma and hepatitis B virus infection. The V gene is TRBV12-3 or TRBV12-4 and the J gene is TRBJ1-2, with 8 middle bases fitting TRBD1. Sequenced: peripheral blood. The DNA sequence is given as TGTGCCAGCAGTTTAGACGCAGGGGGCGCTGGAGGTGGCTACACCTTC. This gives the protein CASSLDAGGAGGGYTF.